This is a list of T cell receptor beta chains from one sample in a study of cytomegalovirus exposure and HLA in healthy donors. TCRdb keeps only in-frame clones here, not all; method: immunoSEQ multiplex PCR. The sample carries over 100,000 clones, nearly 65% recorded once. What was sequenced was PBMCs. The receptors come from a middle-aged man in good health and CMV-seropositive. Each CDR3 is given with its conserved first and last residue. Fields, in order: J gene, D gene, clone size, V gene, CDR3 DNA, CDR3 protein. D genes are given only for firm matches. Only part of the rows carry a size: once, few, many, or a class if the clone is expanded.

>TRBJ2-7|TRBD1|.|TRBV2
TGTGCCAGCAACCATAGAGGGGGCGTGGAGCAGTACTTC
CASNHRGGVEQYF
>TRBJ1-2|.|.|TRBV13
TGTGCCAGCAGCTTAGGCCGTGGGGGGAGAGCTTATGGCTACACCTTC
CASSLGRGGRAYGYTF
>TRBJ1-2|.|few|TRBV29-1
TGCACCGTAAAAGCAACCACCTTGAACGGCTACACCTTC
CTVKATTLNGYTF
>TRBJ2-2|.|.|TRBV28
TGTGCCAGCAGTTTATCTCGGGGGATCAACACCGGGGAGCTGTTTTTT
CASSLSRGINTGELFF
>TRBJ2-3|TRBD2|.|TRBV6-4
TGTGCCAGCAGTACCTTCAGCGGGGGGGCAGCAGATACGCAGTATTTT
CASSTFSGGAADTQYF
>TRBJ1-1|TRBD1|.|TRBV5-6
TGTGCCAGCATTGGGACAGGGTTAACTGAAGCTTTCTTT
CASIGTGLTEAFF
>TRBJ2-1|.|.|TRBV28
TGTGCCAGTAAGCTTCTTTCGGGAAAAATTTGGAATGAGCAGTTCTTC
CASKLLSGKIWNEQFF
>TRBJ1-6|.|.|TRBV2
TGTGCCCGCCGGCAGGGCTCCTATAATTCACCCCTCCACTTT
CARRQGSYNSPLHF
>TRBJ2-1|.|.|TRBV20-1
TGCAGCTATCTTACCAATGAGCAGTTCTTC
CSYLTNEQFF
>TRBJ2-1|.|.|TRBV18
TGTGCCAGCTCACCAACAGGGTACAATGAGCAGTTCTTC
CASSPTGYNEQFF
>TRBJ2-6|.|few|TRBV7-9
TGTGCCAGCAGCCCCGGGGGCTCTGGGGCCAACGTCCTGACTTTC
CASSPGGSGANVLTF
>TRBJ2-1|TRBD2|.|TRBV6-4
TGTGCCAGCAGTGACTTAGCGGGCCCCTCCTACAATGAGCAGTTCTTC
CASSDLAGPSYNEQFF
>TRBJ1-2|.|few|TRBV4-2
TGTGCCAGCAGCCAAGGGGCGTCAGAAAATCTTAATGGCTACACCTTC
CASSQGASENLNGYTF
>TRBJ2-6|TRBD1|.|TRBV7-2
TGTGCCAGCAGCTTAGTTGGGACAGGGGGCGCGAGGAGGGCCAACGTCCTGACTTTC
CASSLVGTGGARRANVLTF
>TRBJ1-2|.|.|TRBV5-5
TGTGCCAGCAGCGGAGCCGGGACTGGTTATGGTGGCTACACCTTC
CASSGAGTGYGGYTF
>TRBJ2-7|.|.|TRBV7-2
TGTGCCAGCAGCTTGAGCAGGGCCAACTACGAGCAGTACTTC
CASSLSRANYEQYF
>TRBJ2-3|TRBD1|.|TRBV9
TGTGCCAGCAGTCGGGACAGCCGCACAGATACGCAGTATTTT
CASSRDSRTDTQYF
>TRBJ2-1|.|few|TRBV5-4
TGTGCCAGCAGCCCGGACTTGGACAGAGGCTACAATGAGCAGTTCTTC
CASSPDLDRGYNEQFF
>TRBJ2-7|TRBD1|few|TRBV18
TGTGCCAGCTCGCCCACAGGGGGAGTTGACGAGCAGTACTTC
CASSPTGGVDEQYF
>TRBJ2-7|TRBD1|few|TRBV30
TGTGCCTGGAGGAGGGGCAGGGGGTGGGCCGAGCAGTACTTC
CAWRRGRGWAEQYF
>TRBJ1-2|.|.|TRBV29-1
TGCAGCGTTGTTACCACAGGGAACTATGGCTACACCTTC
CSVVTTGNYGYTF
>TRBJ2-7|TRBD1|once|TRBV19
TGTGCCAGCGACCGGGACAGTGCGCGTTACGAGCAGTACTTC
CASDRDSARYEQYF
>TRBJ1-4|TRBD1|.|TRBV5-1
TGCGCCAGCACCCCGGACAGGGGAAATGAAAAACTGTTTTTT
CASTPDRGNEKLFF
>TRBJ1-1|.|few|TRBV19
TGTGCCAGTAGTATAGAGGGGGCAGGGAAGTCCACTGAAGCTTTCTTT
CASSIEGAGKSTEAFF
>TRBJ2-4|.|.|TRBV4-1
TGCGCCAGCAGCCAAGATAGGAGACTAACCAAAAACATTCAGTACTTC
CASSQDRRLTKNIQYF
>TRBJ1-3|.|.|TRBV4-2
TGTGCCAGCAGCCAAGAGTCCCCAGGGTCAGGAAACACCATATATTTT
CASSQESPGSGNTIYF
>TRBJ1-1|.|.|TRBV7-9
TGTTCCAGCAGCGTAGTACAGCATGAAGCTTTCTTT
CSSSVVQHEAFF
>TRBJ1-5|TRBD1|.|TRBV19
TGTGCCAGTACCCGGGACAGGGGGCGCGAGGATCAGCCCCAGCATTTT
CASTRDRGREDQPQHF
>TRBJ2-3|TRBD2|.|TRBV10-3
TGTGCCATCAGTTCCTCTAGCGGGGACACAGATACGCAGTATTTT
CAISSSSGDTDTQYF
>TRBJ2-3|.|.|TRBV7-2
TGTGCCAGCAGCTTAGTCCTGGGAGCCAGAACAGATACGCAGTATTTT
CASSLVLGARTDTQYF
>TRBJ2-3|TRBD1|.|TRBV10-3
TGTGCCATCAGTGTTGGACAGGGTAACACAGATACGCAGTATTTT
CAISVGQGNTDTQYF
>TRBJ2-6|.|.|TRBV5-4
TGTGCCAGCAGCGGCCAGGGGTCTGGGGCCAACGTCCTGACTTTC
CASSGQGSGANVLTF
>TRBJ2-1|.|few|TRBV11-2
TGTGCCAGCAGCTTAGACCTAGCCAACAATGAGCAGTTCTTC
CASSLDLANNEQFF
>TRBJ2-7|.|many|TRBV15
TGTGCCACCAGCAGAGGCGGCCGGGCAGGAGGGAGCGAGCAGTACTTC
CATSRGGRAGGSEQYF
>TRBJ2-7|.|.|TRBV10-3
TGTGCCATCAGTGGTAGTGCACGCGAGCAGTACTTC
CAISGSAREQYF
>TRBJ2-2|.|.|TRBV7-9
TGTGCCAGCAGCCCTGGGACTGTGACCACCGGGGAGCTGTTTTTT
CASSPGTVTTGELFF
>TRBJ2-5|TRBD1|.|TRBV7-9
TGTGCCAGCAGCCAACAACAGGGGCAAGAGACCCAGTACTTC
CASSQQQGQETQYF
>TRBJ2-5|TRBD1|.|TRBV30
TGTGCCTGGGGGGACAGGGGTGGGGAGCAGTACTTC
CAWGDRGGEQYF
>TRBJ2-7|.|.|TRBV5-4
TGTGCCAGCAGCTTGGCCCCAAGCGCTACTACCTACGAGCAGTACTTC
CASSLAPSATTYEQYF
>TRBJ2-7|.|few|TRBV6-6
TGTGCCAGCAGTTACTCGGGCGACGAGCAGTACTTC
CASSYSGDEQYF
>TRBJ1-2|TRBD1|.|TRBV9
TGTGCCAGCAGCGTCTCGACAGGGGTGCATGACTACACCTTC
CASSVSTGVHDYTF
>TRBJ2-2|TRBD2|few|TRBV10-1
TGCGCCACCAGACCGGGGGGGGACACCGGGGAGCTGTTTTTT
CATRPGGDTGELFF
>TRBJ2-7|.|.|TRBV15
TGTGCCACCAGCAGAGATGGCCAGCTCAGGGAGCAGTACTTC
CATSRDGQLREQYF
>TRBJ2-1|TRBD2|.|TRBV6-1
TGTGCCAGCTGCGAGCGGGGCGATGAGCAGTTCTTC
CASCERGDEQFF
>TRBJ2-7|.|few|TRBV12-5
TGTGCTTGTACCCCCGACTCTTCCTACGAGCAGTACTTC
CACTPDSSYEQYF
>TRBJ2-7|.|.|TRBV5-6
TGTGCCAGCAGCTTGAACCAGGGAATCGACGAGCAGTACTTC
CASSLNQGIDEQYF
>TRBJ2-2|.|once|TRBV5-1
TGCGCCAGCTACTGGACAACCACCGGGGAGCTGTTTTTT
CASYWTTTGELFF
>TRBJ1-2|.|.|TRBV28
TGTGCCAGCAAGGTAGTACGGAGTACGGCTAACTATGGCTACACCTTC
CASKVVRSTANYGYTF
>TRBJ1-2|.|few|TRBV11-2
TGTGCCAGCAGCTTAGACGGCGGGGGACGGTACACCTTC
CASSLDGGGRYTF
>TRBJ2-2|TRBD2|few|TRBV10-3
TGTGCCATCAGCCGCATTCAGGGATTCTCTAGCGGGAGTCCCCTTCATCACCCAATCGGGGAGCTGTTTTTT
CAISRIQGFSSGSPLHHPIGELFF
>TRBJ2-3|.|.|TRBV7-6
TGTGCCAGCAGCTCTCTTACAGATACGCAGTATTTT
CASSSLTDTQYF
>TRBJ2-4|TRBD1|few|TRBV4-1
TGCGCCAGCAGCCAAGATGTGACAACAGGGGGCGCGGGGAAGTACTTC
CASSQDVTTGGAGKYF
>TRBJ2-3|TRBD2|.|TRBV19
TGTGCCAGTAGTCCCCAGCCTAGCGGGAGTACCAGCACAGATACGCAGTATTTT
CASSPQPSGSTSTDTQYF
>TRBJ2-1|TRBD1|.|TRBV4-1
TGCGCCAGCAGCCAGCCGGGACAGGGGCTATACAATGAGCAGTTCTTC
CASSQPGQGLYNEQFF
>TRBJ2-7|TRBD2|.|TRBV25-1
TGTGCCAGAGGGGACGAAAGTCTAGCGGGGTTATCCTACGAGCAGTACTTC
CARGDESLAGLSYEQYF